This T cell receptor beta chain came from a study of shared clonotypes between healthy human individuals. On the study more broadly: CD4 naive and memory got three plates each, CD8 naive two, CD8 memory one.

Germline V gene data show CDR1 as MNHEY and CDR2 as SMNVEV (reference sequence). Trimming shortened V by 2 bases and J by 4 bases, and 18 bases separated the two germline ends. This CDR3 has 17 amino acids. The DNA input per sorted-subset replicate PCR was 150 to 200 ng, corresponding to around 28,000 T cell genomes. Assay: immunoSEQ multiplex PCR; the TCRdb copy retains only in-frame clones and omits some. The data contain 85,000 to 100,000 clones, around 67% of them seen just once; the ten biggest clones take up roughly 40%. The TCR sequence derives from a young man in good health. This chain connects TRBV27 to TRBJ2-1; D tentatively fits TRBD1 or TRBD2 (5 bases each). Sequencing was performed on memory CD8+ T cells sorted from blood. Described subset: CD45RO+ cells pooled with CCR7-negative TemRA cells. Here the CDR3 DNA reads TGTGCCAGCAGTTTAAATGGGGCGAGGACTTTGTACAATGAGCAGTTCTTC. This encodes CASSLNGARTLYNEQFF.